This TCR beta chain emerged from a study of shared clonotypes between healthy human individuals. Study-wide results and caveats: Rarefaction showed sorted-subset sequencing was incomplete despite large depth.

V dropped 5 bases and J dropped 3; count of bases not matched to a gene: 8. The CDR3 extends over 16 amino acids. Germline V CDR1 and CDR2: MNHEY, SMNVEV (reference sequence). This clone appeared a single time. Its antigen remains unidentified. In the source study's methods: ImmunoSEQ output lacked quality scores and full-length reads, limiting matched filtering. Libraries were prepared by immunoSEQ multiplex PCR; TCRdb keeps only in-frame clonotypes and omits some of them. From that table come the V and J calls and clone size; the DNA was used to work out D and trimming. The sample includes roughly 1,100,000 clones, approximately 72% of them seen just once.

J is TRBJ2-1 and V is TRBV27, with TRBD1 matching over 9 bases. Material: memory CD4+ T cells sorted from blood. Subset: CD45RA-negative fraction. This sequence was found in a man aged 18 to 35 in good health. DNA for the CDR3: TGTGCCAGCAGTGGGACGGGACAGGGAATCTACAATGAGCAGTTCTTC. The encoded protein is CASSGTGQGIYNEQFF.